This is a list of T cell receptor beta chains from one sample in a study of shared clonotypes between healthy human individuals. The method was immunoSEQ multiplex PCR; TCRdb's version includes in-frame clones alone and lacks a portion of them. The sample has roughly 500,000 clones, 95% to 97% seen once. The specimen sequenced was naive CD4+ T cells sorted from blood. The receptors were sampled from a woman in her twenties or thirties in good health. The CDR3 runs from the conserved cysteine through the conserved F or W. A row's size may be missing; if present it is once, few, many or a size class.

J gene | V gene | clone size | CDR3 protein
TRBJ2-1 | TRBV19 | - | CASSPRTSGRANEQFF
TRBJ2-7 | TRBV27 | - | CASILSGTAYEQYF
TRBJ2-5 | TRBV5-4 | - | CASSLPLRETQYF
TRBJ2-3 | TRBV5-5 | - | CASSPGQTRDTQYF
TRBJ2-5 | TRBV6-1 | - | CASRTTSGATQYF
TRBJ2-5 | TRBV29-1 | - | CSVDAKGQETQYF
TRBJ2-1 | TRBV7-9 | - | CASSGDRGLGNEQFF
TRBJ2-2 | TRBV19 | - | CASSIRKLAGDGERELFF
TRBJ2-7 | TRBV7-2 | - | CASSTQTTQGAYEQYF
TRBJ1-5 | TRBV19 | - | CASSNVMVQPQHF
TRBJ1-4 | TRBV5-4 | - | CASSRDREDPTNEKLFF
TRBJ2-6 | TRBV19 | - | CASRAMGGAGANVLTF
TRBJ1-4 | TRBV7-8 | - | CASSHGWRGVVVTNEKLFF
TRBJ2-1 | TRBV29-1 | - | CSATPGTNSYNEQFF
TRBJ2-7 | TRBV25-1 | - | CASTGLGDSYEQYF
TRBJ1-4 | TRBV5-4 | - | CASSSTGVNEKLFF
TRBJ2-7 | TRBV28 | - | CATQTGSRYEQYF
TRBJ2-5 | TRBV5-4 | once | CASVEARWTGVETQYF
TRBJ2-7 | TRBV5-1 | - | CASSGPTKTYEQYF
TRBJ2-1 | TRBV19 | - | CASSRALRSSYNEQFF
TRBJ2-3 | TRBV30 | - | CAWSPRGDTQYF
TRBJ2-7 | TRBV5-1 | - | CASTAPEEVSYEQYF
TRBJ1-2 | TRBV5-4 | once | CASSADRNYGYTF
TRBJ2-1 | TRBV29-1 | once | CSVERLGQADNEQFF
TRBJ2-2 | TRBV15 | - | CATSRAAGTTGELFF
- | TRBV7-8 | - | CASSLDEREGLEQYF
TRBJ1-1 | TRBV2 | - | CASLSGEGTEAFF
TRBJ1-1 | TRBV5-1 | - | CASSLDGQGATEAFF
TRBJ1-2 | TRBV27 | - | CASSLSDRGANYGYTF
TRBJ2-1 | TRBV25-1 | - | CASSEQGQGPYNEQFF
TRBJ2-2 | TRBV9 | - | CASKDPMEDTGELFF
TRBJ2-3 | TRBV2 | - | CASNLRTLGTDTQYF
TRBJ2-1 | TRBV28 | - | CASRSPMEQFF
TRBJ2-1 | TRBV5-1 | - | CASSASGRTTYNEQFF
TRBJ2-2 | TRBV18 | - | CASSLDLSRNTGELFF
TRBJ2-7 | TRBV6-1 | - | CASRTGYREVHEQYF
TRBJ2-5 | TRBV28 | - | CASSSGQDEGQYF
TRBJ2-1 | TRBV5-1 | - | CASSLDSGLHNEQFF
TRBJ1-4 | TRBV11-2 | - | CASSSSRGPNEKLFF
TRBJ1-3 | TRBV28 | - | CASSSYRGDLGNTIYF
TRBJ2-7 | TRBV6-5 | - | CASSYLGWGVYEQYF
TRBJ1-2 | TRBV28 | once | CASSQGVKNYGYTF
TRBJ2-7 | TRBV28 | - | CASSSPWVTNSYEQYF
TRBJ1-6 | TRBV11-2 | - | CASSLRSPGQISPLHF
TRBJ1-2 | TRBV28 | - | CASSRVRSNYGYTF
TRBJ2-7 | TRBV20-1 | - | CSASSSYEQYF
TRBJ2-5 | TRBV7-9 | - | CASSLLAGAQETQYF
TRBJ1-2 | TRBV27 | once | CASSKLQDSPLYGYTF
TRBJ2-1 | TRBV27 | - | CASSFAGGEGNEQFF